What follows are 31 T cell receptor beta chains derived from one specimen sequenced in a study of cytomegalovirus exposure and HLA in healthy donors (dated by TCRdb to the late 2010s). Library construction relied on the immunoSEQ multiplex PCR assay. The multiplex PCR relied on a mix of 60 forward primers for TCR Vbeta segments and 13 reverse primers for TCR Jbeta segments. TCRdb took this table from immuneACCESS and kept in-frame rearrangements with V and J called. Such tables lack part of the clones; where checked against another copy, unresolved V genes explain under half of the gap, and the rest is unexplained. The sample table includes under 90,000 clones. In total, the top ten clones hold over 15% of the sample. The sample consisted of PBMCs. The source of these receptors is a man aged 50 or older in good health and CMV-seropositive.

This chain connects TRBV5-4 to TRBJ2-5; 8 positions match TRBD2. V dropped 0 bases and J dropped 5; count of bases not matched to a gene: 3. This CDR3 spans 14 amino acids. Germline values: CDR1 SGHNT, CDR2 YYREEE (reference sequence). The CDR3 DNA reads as TGTGCCAGCAGCTTGGCGGGAGGGAAGGAGACCCAGTACTTC. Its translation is CASSLAGGKETQYF.

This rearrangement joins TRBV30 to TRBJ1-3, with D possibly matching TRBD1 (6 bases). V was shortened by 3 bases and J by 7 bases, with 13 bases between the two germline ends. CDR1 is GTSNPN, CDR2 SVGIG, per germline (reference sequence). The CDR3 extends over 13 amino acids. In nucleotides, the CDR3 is TGTGCCTGGAGGGACAGCGTACTCAACACCATATATTTT. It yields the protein CAWRDSVLNTIYF.

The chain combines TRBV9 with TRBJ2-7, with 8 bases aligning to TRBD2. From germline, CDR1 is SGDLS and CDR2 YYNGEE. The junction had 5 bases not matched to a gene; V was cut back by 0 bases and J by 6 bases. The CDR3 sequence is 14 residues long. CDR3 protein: CASSVESGSTEQYF. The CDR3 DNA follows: TGTGCCAGCAGCGTAGAGAGCGGGAGTACCGAGCAGTACTTC.

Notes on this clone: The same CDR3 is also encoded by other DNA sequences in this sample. The CDR3 sequence: CAWSRGYNEQFF. The CDR3 bases are TGTGCCTGGAGCAGGGGGTACAATGAGCAGTTCTTC. The gene calls are TRBV30 and TRBJ2-1, with TRBD1 identical over 7 bases. Germline CDR1 reads GTSNPN; CDR2 reads SVGIG (reference sequence). The CDR3 has 12 amino acids. After removal of 3 bases from V and 4 bases from J, the junction contained 0 bases not matched to a gene.

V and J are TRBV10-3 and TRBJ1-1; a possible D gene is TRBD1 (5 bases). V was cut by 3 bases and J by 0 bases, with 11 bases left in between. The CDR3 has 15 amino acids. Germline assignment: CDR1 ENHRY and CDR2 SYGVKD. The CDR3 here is CAISEGQGLNTEAFF. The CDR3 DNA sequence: TGTGCCATCAGTGAAGGGCAGGGCTTGAACACTGAAGCTTTCTTT.

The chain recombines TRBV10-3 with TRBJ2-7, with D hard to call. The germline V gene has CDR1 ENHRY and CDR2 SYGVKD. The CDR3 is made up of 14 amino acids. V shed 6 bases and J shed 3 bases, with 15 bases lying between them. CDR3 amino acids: CAIRASSDHYEQYV. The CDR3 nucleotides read TGTGCCATCAGGGCTTCCTCCGACCACTACGAGCAGTACGTC.

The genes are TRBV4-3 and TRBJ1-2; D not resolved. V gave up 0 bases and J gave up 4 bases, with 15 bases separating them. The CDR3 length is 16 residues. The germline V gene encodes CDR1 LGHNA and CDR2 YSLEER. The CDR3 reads CASSQDRGVLPYGYTF. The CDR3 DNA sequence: TGCGCCAGCAGCCAAGATCGCGGGGTCTTACCCTATGGCTACACCTTC.

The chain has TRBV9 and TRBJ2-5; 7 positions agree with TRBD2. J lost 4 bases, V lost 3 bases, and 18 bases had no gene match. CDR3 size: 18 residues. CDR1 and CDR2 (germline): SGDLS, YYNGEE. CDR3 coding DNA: TGTGCCAGCAGCGGAGGTAAAGGGACTAACGGGAGATTAGAGACCCAGTACTTC. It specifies CASSGGKGTNGRLETQYF. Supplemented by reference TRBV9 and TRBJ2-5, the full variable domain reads DSGVTQTPKHLITATGQRVTLRCSPRSGDLSVYWYQQSLDQGLQFLIQYYNGEERAKGNILERFSAQQFPDLHSELNLSSLELGDSALYFCASSGGKGTNGRLETQYFGPGTRLLVL.

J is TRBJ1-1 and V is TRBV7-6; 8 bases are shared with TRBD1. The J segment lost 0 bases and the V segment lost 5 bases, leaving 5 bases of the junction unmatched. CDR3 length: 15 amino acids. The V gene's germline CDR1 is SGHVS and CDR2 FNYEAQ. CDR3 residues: CASSPRQGMNTEAFF. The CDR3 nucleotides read TGTGCCAGCAGCCCTCGACAGGGGATGAACACTGAAGCTTTCTTT.

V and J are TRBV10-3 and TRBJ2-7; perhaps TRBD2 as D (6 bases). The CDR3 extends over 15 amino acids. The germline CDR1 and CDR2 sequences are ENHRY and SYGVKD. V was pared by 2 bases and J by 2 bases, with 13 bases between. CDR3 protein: CAISETGTQTYEQYF. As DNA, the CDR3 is TGTGCCATCAGTGAGACCGGGACTCAGACCTACGAGCAGTACTTC.

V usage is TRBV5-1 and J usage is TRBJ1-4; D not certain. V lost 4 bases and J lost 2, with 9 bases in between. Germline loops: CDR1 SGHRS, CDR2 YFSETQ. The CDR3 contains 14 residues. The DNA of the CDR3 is TGCGCCAGCAGCGAGGGATTCACTAATGAAAAACTGTTTTTT. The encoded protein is CASSEGFTNEKLFF.

The CDR3 nucleotides read TGTGCCAGCAGCCTGGGACTAGCGACTAGCACAGATACGCAGTATTTT. Its translation is CASSLGLATSTDTQYF. The V call is TRBV14, the J call TRBJ2-3, with TRBD2 matching over 10 bases. V trimming: 4 bases; J trimming: 0 bases; junction bases outside the gene matches: 4. CDR3 length: 16 amino acids. CDR1 SGHDN and CDR2 FVKESK come from the germline V gene.

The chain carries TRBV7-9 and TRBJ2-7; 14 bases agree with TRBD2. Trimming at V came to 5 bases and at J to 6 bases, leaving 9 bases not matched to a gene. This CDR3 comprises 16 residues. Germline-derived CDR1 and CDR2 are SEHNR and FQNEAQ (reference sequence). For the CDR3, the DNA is TGTGCCAGCAGCAACTCCCCGGGACTAGCGGGAGTCGAGCAGTACTTC. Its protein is CASSNSPGLAGVEQYF.

The CDR3: CAWSVQPRGPQHF. CDR3 in DNA: TGTGCCTGGAGTGTACAACCCCGCGGGCCCCAGCATTTT. This chain links TRBV30 with TRBJ1-5; D ambiguous. The CDR3 is 13 residues long. Germline V gives CDR1 GTSNPN, CDR2 SVGIG (reference sequence). The V and J ends lost 0 bases and 9 bases respectively, with 12 bases between them.

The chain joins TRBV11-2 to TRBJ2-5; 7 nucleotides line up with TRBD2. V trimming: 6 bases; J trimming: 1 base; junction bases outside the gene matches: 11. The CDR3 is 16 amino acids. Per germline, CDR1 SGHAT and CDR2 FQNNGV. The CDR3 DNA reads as TGTGCCAGCAGGGGCCTTACGGGGAGGGGCCAAGAGACCCAGTACTTC. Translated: CASRGLTGRGQETQYF.

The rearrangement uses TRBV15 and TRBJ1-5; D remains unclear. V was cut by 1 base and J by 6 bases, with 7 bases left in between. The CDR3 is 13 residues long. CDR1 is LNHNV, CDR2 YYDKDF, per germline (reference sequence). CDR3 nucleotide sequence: TGTGCCACCAGCAGAGGGTCGGGTCAGCCCCAGCATTTT. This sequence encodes CATSRGSGQPQHF.

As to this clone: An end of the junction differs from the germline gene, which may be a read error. CDR3 sequence: CASSPRGNSEAFF. The DNA for the CDR3 is TGTGCCAGCAGCCCCAGGGGAAACAGTGAAGCTTTCTTT. The J gene is TRBJ1-1, the V gene TRBV27, with D perhaps TRBD1 (6 bases). Germline lookup yields CDR1 MNHEY and CDR2 SMNVEV (reference sequence). The CDR3 is 13 residues long.

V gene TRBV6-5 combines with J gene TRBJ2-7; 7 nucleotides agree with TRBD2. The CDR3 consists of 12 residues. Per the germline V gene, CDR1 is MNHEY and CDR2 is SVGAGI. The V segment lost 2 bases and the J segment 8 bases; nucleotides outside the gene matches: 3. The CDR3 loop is CASSYERGQQYF. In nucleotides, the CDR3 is TGTGCCAGCAGTTACGAGCGGGGCCAGCAGTACTTC.

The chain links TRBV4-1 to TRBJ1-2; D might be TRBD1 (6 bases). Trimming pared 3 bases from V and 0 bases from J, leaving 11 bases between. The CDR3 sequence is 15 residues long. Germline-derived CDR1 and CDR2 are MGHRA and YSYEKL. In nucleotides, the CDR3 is TGCGCCAGCAGCCAGAGTCAGGGGTCTAACTATGGCTACACCTTC. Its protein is CASSQSQGSNYGYTF.

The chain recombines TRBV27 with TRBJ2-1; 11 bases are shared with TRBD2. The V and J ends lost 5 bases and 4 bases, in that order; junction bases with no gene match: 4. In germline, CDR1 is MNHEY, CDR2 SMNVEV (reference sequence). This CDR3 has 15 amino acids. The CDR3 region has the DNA TGTGCCAGCAGTCCAGGGACTAGCGGTTACAATGAGCAGTTCTTC. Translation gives CASSPGTSGYNEQFF.

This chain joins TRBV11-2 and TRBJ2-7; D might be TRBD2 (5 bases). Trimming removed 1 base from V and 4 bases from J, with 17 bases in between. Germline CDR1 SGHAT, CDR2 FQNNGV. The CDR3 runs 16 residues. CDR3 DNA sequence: TGTGCCAGCAGCTTAGTCCCAGGTACGGGAAAATACGAGCAGTACTTC. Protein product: CASSLVPGTGKYEQYF.

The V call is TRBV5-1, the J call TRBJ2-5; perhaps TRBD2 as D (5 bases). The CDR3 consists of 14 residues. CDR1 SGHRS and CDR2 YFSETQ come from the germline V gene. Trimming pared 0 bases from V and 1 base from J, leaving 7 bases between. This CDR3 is CASSLGRIQETQYF. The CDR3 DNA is TGCGCCAGCAGCTTGGGGAGGATCCAAGAGACCCAGTACTTC.

CDR3 residues: CASRPDRNTEAFF. CDR3 sequence (DNA): TGTGCCAGCAGACCGGACAGGAACACTGAAGCTTTCTTT. The chain links TRBV7-9 to TRBJ1-1; the D gene is possibly TRBD1 (6 bases). The germline V and J ends were trimmed by 6 bases and 1 base, with 9 bases remaining between them. Germline CDR1 reads SEHNR; CDR2 reads FQNEAQ (reference sequence). The CDR3 loop spans 13 amino acids.

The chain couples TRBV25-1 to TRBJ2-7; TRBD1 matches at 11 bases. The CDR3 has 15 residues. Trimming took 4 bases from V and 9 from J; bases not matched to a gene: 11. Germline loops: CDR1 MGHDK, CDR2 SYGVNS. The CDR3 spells CASSGAGTGGGGQYF. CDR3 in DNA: TGTGCCAGCAGTGGAGCCGGGACAGGGGGGGGTGGGCAGTACTTC.

The CDR3 here is CASSFSPFREIKNTEAFF. The CDR3 DNA reads as TGTGCCAGCAGTTTCTCCCCCTTCCGGGAGATCAAGAACACTGAAGCTTTCTTT. The chain recombines TRBV7-2 with TRBJ1-1; D is undetermined. CDR1 is SGHTA, CDR2 FQGNSA, per germline. CDR3 length: 18 residues. V dropped 6 bases and J dropped 1 base, with 24 bases sitting between them.

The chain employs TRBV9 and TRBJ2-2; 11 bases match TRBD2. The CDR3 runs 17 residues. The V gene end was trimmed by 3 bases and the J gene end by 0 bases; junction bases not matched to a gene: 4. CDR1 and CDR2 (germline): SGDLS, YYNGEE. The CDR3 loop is CASSGGLAETNTGELFF. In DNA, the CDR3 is TGTGCCAGCAGCGGGGGACTAGCGGAGACGAACACCGGGGAGCTGTTTTTT.

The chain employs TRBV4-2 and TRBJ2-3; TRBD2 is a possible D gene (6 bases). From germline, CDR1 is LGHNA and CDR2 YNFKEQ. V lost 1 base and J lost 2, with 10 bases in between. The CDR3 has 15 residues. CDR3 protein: CASSQVGGVTDTQYF. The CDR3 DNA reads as TGTGCCAGCAGCCAAGTGGGCGGGGTCACAGATACGCAGTATTTT.

The CDR3 sequence is CASSVSGLWNEQFF. The CDR3 region has the DNA TGTGCCAGCAGCGTATCTGGGCTTTGGAATGAGCAGTTCTTC. This chain joins TRBV9 and TRBJ2-1, with D unresolved. Trimming took off 1 base at V and 7 bases at J, with 12 bases between the two ends. CDR3 size: 14 residues. Looked up from germline, CDR1 is SGDLS and CDR2 is YYNGEE.

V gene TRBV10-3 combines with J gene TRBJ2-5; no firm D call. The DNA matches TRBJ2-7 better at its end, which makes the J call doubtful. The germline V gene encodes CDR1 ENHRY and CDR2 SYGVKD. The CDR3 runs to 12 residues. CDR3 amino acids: CAISPESYEQYF. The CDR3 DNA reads TGTGCCATCAGTCCTGAATCCTACGAGCAGTACTTC.

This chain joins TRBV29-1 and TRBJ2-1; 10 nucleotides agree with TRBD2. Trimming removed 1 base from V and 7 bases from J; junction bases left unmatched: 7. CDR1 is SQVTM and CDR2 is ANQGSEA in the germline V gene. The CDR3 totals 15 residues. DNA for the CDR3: TGCAGCGTTGAAGGGGGTGAACTAGCGGGAAATGAGCAGTTCTTC. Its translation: CSVEGGELAGNEQFF.

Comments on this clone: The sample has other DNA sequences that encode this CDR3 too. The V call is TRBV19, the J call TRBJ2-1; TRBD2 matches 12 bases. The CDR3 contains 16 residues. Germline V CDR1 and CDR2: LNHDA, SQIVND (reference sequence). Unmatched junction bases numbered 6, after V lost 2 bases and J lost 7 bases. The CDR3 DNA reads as TGTGCCAGTAGTATACTAGCGGGAGGGCCAGGGAATGAGCAGTTCTTC. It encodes CASSILAGGPGNEQFF.